This T cell receptor beta chain was obtained from a study of T-cell reconstitution after alpha-beta-depleted transplantation in children. Unique molecular identifiers were built into the TCRbeta library. TCRdb used MiXCR to reprocess the PCR reads, holding one entry per CDR3 protein. The sample comprises over 200,000 distinct CDR3 sequences, under 9.5% of which are singletons, and about 6% rests with the top ten. This clonotype was recorded a few times. This CDR3 comprises 15 residues. Looked up from germline, CDR1 is MRHNA and CDR2 is SNTAGT. V shed 3 bases, J shed 6 bases, and the junction held 8 bases outside the gene matches.

This receptor was taken from a human donor who donated a stem cell graft to a child with acute lymphoblastic leukemia. Sample: PBMCs from the stem cell graft donor, taken from the stem cell graft. The V gene is TRBV6-4, the J gene TRBJ2-1, with 7 bases aligning to TRBD2. The chain's CDR3 is CASSEVQGGVNEQFF. The CDR3 coding sequence is TGTGCCAGCAGTGAAGTCCAGGGAGGGGTCAATGAGCAGTTCTTC.